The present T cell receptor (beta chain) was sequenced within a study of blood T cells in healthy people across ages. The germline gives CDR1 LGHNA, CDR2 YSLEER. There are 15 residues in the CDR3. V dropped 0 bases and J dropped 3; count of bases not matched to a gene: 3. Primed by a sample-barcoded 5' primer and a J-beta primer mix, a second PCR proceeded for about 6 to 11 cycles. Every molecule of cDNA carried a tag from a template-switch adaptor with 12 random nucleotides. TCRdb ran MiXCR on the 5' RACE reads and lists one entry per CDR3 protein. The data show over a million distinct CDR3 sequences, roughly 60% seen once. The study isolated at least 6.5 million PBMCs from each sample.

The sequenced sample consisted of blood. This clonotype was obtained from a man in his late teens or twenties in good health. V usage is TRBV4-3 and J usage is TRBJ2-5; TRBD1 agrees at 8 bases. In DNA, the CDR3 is TGCGCCAGCAGCCAAGATGGGACAGGCAAAGAGACCCAGTACTTC. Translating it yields CASSQDGTGKETQYF.